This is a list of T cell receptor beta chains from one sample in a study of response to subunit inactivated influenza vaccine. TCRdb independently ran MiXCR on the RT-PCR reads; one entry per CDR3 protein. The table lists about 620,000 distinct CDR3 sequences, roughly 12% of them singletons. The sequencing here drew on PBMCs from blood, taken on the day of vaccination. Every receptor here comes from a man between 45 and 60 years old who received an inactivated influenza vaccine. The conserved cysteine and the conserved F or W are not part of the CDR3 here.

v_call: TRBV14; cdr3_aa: ASSQHSGGAF
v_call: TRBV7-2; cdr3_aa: ASSPGWGTDTQY
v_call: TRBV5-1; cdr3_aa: ASSQEGGNQPQH
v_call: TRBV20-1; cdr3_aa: SARDLLGTQY
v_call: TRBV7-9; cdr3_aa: ASSGQVSYNEQF
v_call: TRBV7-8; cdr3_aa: ASSSSGGLPTEAF
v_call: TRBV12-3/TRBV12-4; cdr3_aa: ASTYFGGQTYEQY
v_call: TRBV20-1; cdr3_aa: SGWMNTEAF
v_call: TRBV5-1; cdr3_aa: ASSDINRDTEAF
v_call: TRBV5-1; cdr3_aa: ASSSWTGAYEQY
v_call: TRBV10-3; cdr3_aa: ATRGTGSTDTQY
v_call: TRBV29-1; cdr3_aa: SVLASYEQY
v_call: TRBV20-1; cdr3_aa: SADGGASGSREQY
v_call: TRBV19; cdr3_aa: ATSSHRKNIQY
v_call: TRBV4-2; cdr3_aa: ASSQERRSSGNTIY
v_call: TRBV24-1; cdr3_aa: ATSDAGDPTGELF
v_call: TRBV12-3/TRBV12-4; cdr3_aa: ASRATGVDTDTQY
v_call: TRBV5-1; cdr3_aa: ASSSRGTTGELF
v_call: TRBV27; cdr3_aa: ASSLKTDYGYT
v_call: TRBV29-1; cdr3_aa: SVGVGSGGSPYQETQY
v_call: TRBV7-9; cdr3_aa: ASSLGPELTDTQY
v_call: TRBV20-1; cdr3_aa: SATGGSAETQY
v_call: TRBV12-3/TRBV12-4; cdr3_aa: ASRETSVKETQY
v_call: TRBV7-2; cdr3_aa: ASSPWTSGVQETQY
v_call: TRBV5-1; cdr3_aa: ASSLGFRGFQETQY
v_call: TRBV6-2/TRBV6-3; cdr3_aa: ASSYHPQPQH
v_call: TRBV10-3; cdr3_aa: AISEVTSGAYEQY
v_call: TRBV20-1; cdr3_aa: SARDMTGRAFRSGEQY
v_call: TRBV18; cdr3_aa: ASSETASAYEQY
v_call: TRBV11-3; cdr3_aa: ASSFSSLYNEQF
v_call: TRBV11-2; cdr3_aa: ASSLLGAVGTQY
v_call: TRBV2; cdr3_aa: ASSPPYDEQY
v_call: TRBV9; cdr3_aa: ASSKAVSGRARPDEQF
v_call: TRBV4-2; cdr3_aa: ASSQDRLGRAVYNEQF
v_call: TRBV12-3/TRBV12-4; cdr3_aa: ASSSTGGDPYEQY
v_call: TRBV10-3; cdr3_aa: AIRSIVGTEAF
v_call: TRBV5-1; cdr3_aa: ASSTGGDNEKLF
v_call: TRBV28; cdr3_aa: ASRRPWGEAGPDTQY
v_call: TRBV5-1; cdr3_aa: ASSFGLTYEQY
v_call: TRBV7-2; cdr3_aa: ASSLGPSGRSYEQY
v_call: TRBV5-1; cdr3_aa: ASTEGQGGYSPLH
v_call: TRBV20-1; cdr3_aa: CARVFLAGIGYEQY
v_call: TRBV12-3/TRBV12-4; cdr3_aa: ASGGNTDTQY
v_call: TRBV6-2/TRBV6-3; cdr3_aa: ASSYSGLPAGAQY
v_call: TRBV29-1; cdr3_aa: SVDRGGNEQF
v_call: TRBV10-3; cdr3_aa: AIRASSNTGELF
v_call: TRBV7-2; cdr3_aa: ASSFIYGPGLRSGAF
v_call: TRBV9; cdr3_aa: ASSALAVSYNEQF
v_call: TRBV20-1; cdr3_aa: SASGTVNSPLH
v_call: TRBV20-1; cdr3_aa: SAREGANEKLF
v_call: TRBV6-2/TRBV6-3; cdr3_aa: ASKERGGSETQY
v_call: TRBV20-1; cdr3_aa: SAPGQGADTQY
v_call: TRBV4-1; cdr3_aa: ASSQDAPVANYGYT
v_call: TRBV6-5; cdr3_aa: ASSYTLGSGDTGELF
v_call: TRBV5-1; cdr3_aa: ASSLQGGGGSETQY
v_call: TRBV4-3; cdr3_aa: ASSQDDRAPTDTQY
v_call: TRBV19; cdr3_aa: ASRTGTGDYNEQF
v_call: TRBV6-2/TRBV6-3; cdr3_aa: ASSIAGTLRLEQY
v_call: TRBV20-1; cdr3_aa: SAREGASGANVLT
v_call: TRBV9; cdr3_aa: ASSSLAGGPGNEQF